Following are 3 T cell receptor beta chains from one sample sequenced in a study of cytomegalovirus exposure and HLA in healthy donors. PCR employed 60 Vbeta and 13 Jbeta primers. Sequenced by immunoSEQ multiplex PCR; TCRdb stores in-frame clones only, minus some. Among 150,000 or so clones listed, approximately 88% were seen once. Sample: PBMCs. These receptors were taken from a man aged 30 to 45 in good health and CMV-seronegative.

The chain's CDR3 is CASNLGSLNTEAFF. The CDR3 DNA is TGTGCCAGCAACTTGGGCAGCCTGAACACTGAAGCTTTCTTT. The chain has TRBV6-1 and TRBJ1-1; D uncertain. The CDR3 contains 14 residues. Between the trimmed V and J ends, which lost 7 bases and 0 bases, there was a span of 12 bases. Germline CDR1 reads MNHNS; CDR2 reads SASEGT.

Points on this clone: Other DNA sequences from this sample encode an identical CDR3 as well. The rearrangement joins TRBV5-1 to TRBJ2-1, with TRBD1 identical over 7 bases. Germline V gene lookup returns CDR1 SGHRS and CDR2 YFSETQ. The CDR3 is 14 amino acids. Trimming at V came to 3 bases and at J to 4 bases, leaving 4 bases not matched to a gene. CDR3 loop: CASSSRDSYNEQFF. CDR3 coding DNA: TGCGCCAGCAGCTCTCGGGACAGTTACAATGAGCAGTTCTTC. The full variable domain, with the rest looked up from reference TRBV5-1 and TRBJ2-1, is KAGVTQTPRYLIKTRGQQVTLSCSPISGHRSVSWYQQTPGQGLQFLFEYFSETQRNKGNFPGRFSGRQFSNSRSEMNVSTLELGDSALYLCASSSRDSYNEQFFGPGTRLTVL.

V and J are TRBV7-8 and TRBJ1-1, with a weak D call TRBD1 (5 bases). This CDR3 region has 14 residues. The germline CDR1 and CDR2 sequences are SGHVS and FQNEAQ. V was shortened by 1 base and J by 5 bases, with 11 bases between the two germline ends. The CDR3 DNA follows: TGTGCCAGCAGCTTAGGCGGCAGGGAAACTGAAGCTTTCTTT. Encoded protein: CASSLGGRETEAFF. The entire variable domain, with the rest obtained from reference TRBV7-8 and TRBJ1-1, is as follows: GAGVSQSPRYKVAKRGQDVALRCDPISGHVSLFWYQQALGQGPEFLTYFQNEAQLDKSGLPSDRFFAERPEGSVSTLKIQRTQQEDSAVYLCASSLGGRETEAFFGQGTRLTVV.